The rows below give T cell receptor beta chains drawn from one sample of a study of control samples from healthy donors and cancer patients. Produced via immunoSEQ multiplex PCR; TCRdb's table is partial and in-frame only. The data show over 100,000 clones, about 88% seen once. What was sequenced was blood. The receptor set was obtained from a man aged 50 to 60 in good health. CDR3s leave out the opening cysteine and the closing phenylalanine or tryptophan. The D gene is left open where the match is weak. Clone size, where shown, is once, few, many, or a class for clones that have expanded.

TRBV15 | - | TRBD1 | ATSSRQGGGRDSPLH
TRBV2 | once | TRBD1 | ASSQTTGGYGYT
TRBV6-5 | - | - | ASSQTETYEQY
TRBV3-1/TRBV3-2 | few | TRBD1 | ASSRDRGAYEQY
TRBV2 | - | TRBD1 | ASNTGAIAETQY
TRBV30 | - | TRBD1 | AWSVQGSRTEAF
TRBV2 | once | - | ASSPDYRDYNEQF
TRBV6-5 | - | - | ASIPPGQGQAF
TRBV24-1 | - | - | ATSDPSVTDTQY
TRBV30 | - | TRBD1 | AWSVEGVGTGGNYGYT
TRBV5-5 | once | - | ASSLVVADTQY
TRBV7-9 | - | - | ASTPRGNRGTEAF
TRBV11-3 | - | - | ASSLGQRENEQF
TRBV2 | - | - | ASSAVSSYNSPLH
TRBV28 | - | TRBD2 | ASRPLAGGNYEQY
TRBV28 | - | - | ASSLRVSGESPLH
TRBV13 | - | TRBD2 | ASSSGFPWLAGPGDEQY
TRBV2 | - | - | ASSAGREYNEQF
TRBV5-6 | - | - | ASTRGYEQY
TRBV7-3 | - | TRBD1 | ASSLIPQGEDEKLF
TRBV5-1 | - | - | ASGPRGRYTGELF
TRBV6-2/TRBV6-3 | - | TRBD2 | ASSYFLLAGGGPRTDTQY
TRBV30 | - | - | AWGLTGHNEQF
TRBV9 | - | TRBD2 | ASSVHVRSGGVTGELF
TRBV28 | - | - | ASSPRTPIETQY
TRBV9 | once | TRBD1 | ASSVEGQGALETQY
TRBV9 | once | - | ASSIGGGGTDTQY
TRBV3-1/TRBV3-2 | - | TRBD1 | ASSLTGSSNQPQH